Below, 28 T cell receptor beta chains from the same sample are listed, as sequenced in a study of blood T cell repertoires in COVID-19. Profiling relied on immunoSEQ multiplex PCR, and the TCRdb table lists in-frame clones only, not all of them. This table has approximately 210,000 clones, more than 70% appearing once. The sample taken for sequencing was peripheral blood. The receptors were gathered from a human donor in a cohort sampled during active COVID-19.

The chain couples TRBV20-1 to TRBJ2-7; tentative D call: TRBD1 (6 bases). CDR3 length: 13 amino acids. Trimming took off 3 bases at V and 1 base at J, with 10 bases between the two ends. The germline V gene has CDR1 DFQATT and CDR2 SNEGSKA (reference sequence). CDR3 region: CSASLRGSYEQYF. The CDR3 DNA reads TGCAGTGCTAGTCTTAGGGGGTCCTACGAGCAGTACTTC.

The chain employs TRBV28 and TRBJ1-3; TRBD1 might be the D (5 bases). From germline, CDR1 is MDHEN and CDR2 SYDVKM. The CDR3 runs 17 residues. V gave up 2 bases and J gave up 0 bases, with 14 bases separating them. The CDR3 reads CASSLGTGGSSGNTIYF. The CDR3 DNA reads TGTGCCAGCAGTTTAGGGACCGGGGGTAGCTCTGGAAACACCATATATTTT. Combining the CDR3 with reference TRBV28 and TRBJ1-3 gives the whole variable domain DVKVTQSSRYLVKRTGEKVFLECVQDMDHENMFWYRQDPGLGLRLIYFSYDVKMKEKGDIPEGYSVSREKKERFSLILESASTNQTSMYLCASSLGTGGSSGNTIYFGEGSWLTVV.

The gene calls are TRBV20-1 and TRBJ1-1; 7 positions agree with TRBD1. V shed 6 bases, J shed 8 bases, and the junction held 6 bases outside the gene matches. CDR1 is DFQATT and CDR2 is SNEGSKA in the germline V gene (reference sequence). The CDR3 runs 11 residues. CDR3 bases: TGCAGTGCAACCCCGGACAGGGAAGCTTTCTTT. This encodes CSATPDREAFF.

This sequence joins TRBV6-5 and TRBJ2-7; 8 bases line up with TRBD1. Per the germline V gene, CDR1 is MNHEY and CDR2 is SVGAGI. There are 15 residues in the CDR3. V dropped 6 bases and J dropped 2; count of bases not matched to a gene: 9. CDR3 in DNA: TGTGCCAGCAGCTACACAGGGGGAGATACCTACGAGCAGTACTTC. Translation: CASSYTGGDTYEQYF.

J is TRBJ1-2 and V is TRBV19; D is ambiguous. The CDR3 covers 15 residues. V dropped 2 bases and J dropped 4 bases, with 14 bases sitting between them. Germline V gene sequence: CDR1 LNHDA, CDR2 SQIVND (reference sequence). DNA of the CDR3: TGTGCCAGTAGTATATGGCCTCGGGCGGGCTATGGCTACACCTTC. Amino acids: CASSIWPRAGYGYTF.

Worth noting for this clone: At the DNA level, this CDR3 is encoded by other sequences in the same sample as well. The rearrangement joins TRBV18 to TRBJ2-7; D may be TRBD1 (5 bases). Germline lookup yields CDR1 KGHSH and CDR2 LQKENI. The CDR3 totals 14 residues. The ends were cut back, 4 bases at V and 1 base at J, with 11 bases in the middle. CDR3 coding DNA: TGTGCCAGCTCACTTCAGGGCAGGTCCTACGAGCAGTACTTC. Protein sequence: CASSLQGRSYEQYF.

This clone was seen only once. The V call is TRBV18, the J call TRBJ1-1; 10 nucleotides align to TRBD1. The germline V gene encodes CDR1 KGHSH and CDR2 LQKENI. The CDR3 spans 13 residues. Losses at the gene ends were 3 bases for V and 7 bases for J; bases not matched to a gene: 2. For the CDR3, the DNA is TGTGCCAGCTCACCGGGACAGGGGTTTGAAGCTTTCTTT. Its translation: CASSPGQGFEAFF.

The chain joins TRBV4-1 to TRBJ1-3; D gene uncertain. This CDR3 contains 16 residues. V was trimmed by 4 bases and J by 4 bases, leaving 17 bases between them. Germline-derived CDR1 and CDR2 are MGHRA and YSYEKL. The DNA for the CDR3 is TGCGCCAGCAGCCCCCAGGTTACCCGGGGAGGAAACACCATATATTTT. Translation: CASSPQVTRGGNTIYF.

The chain carries TRBV27 and TRBJ1-2; no firm D call. Trimming pared 9 bases from V and 5 bases from J, leaving 13 bases between. The CDR3 is 12 amino acids. Germline V gene sequence: CDR1 MNHEY, CDR2 SMNVEV (reference sequence). In nucleotides, the CDR3 is TGTGCCAGTCGGAACAGAGAATATGGCTACACCTTC. This translates into CASRNREYGYTF.

The gene calls are TRBV4-1 and TRBJ2-3; D not resolved. Germline V gene sequence: CDR1 MGHRA, CDR2 YSYEKL. V dropped 0 bases and J dropped 0 bases, with 7 bases sitting between them. This CDR3 has 15 residues. The CDR3 DNA follows: TGCGCCAGCAGCCAAGATAGAGGTAGCACAGATACGCAGTATTTT. As protein: CASSQDRGSTDTQYF.

The chain links TRBV29-1 to TRBJ2-7, with 8 positions matching TRBD2. This CDR3 has 13 amino acids. V shed 7 bases and J 0 bases; nucleotides not matched to a gene: 5. Germline CDR1 and CDR2: SQVTM and ANQGSEA. Here the CDR3 DNA reads TGCAGCGGGATTAGCGGGACCTCCTACGAGCAGTACTTC. This sequence encodes CSGISGTSYEQYF.

The chain combines TRBV30 with TRBJ1-3; tentative D call: TRBD1 (6 bases). Germline CDR1 reads GTSNPN; CDR2 reads SVGIG (reference sequence). V was pared by 8 bases and J by 1 base, with 18 bases between. There are 15 residues in the CDR3. For the CDR3, the DNA is TGTGCCAGTAAGCCGCAGGGGATTTCTGGAAACACCATATATTTT. This translates into CASKPQGISGNTIYF.

This clone was seen only a few times. The same CDR3 is also encoded by other DNA sequences in this sample. This chain joins TRBV6-2 or TRBV6-3 and TRBJ1-2; D is uncertain. Germline CDR1 and CDR2: MNHEY and SVGEGT. The CDR3 consists of 12 residues. Trimming took off 0 bases at V and 4 bases at J, with 3 bases between the two ends. The CDR3 DNA is TGTGCCAGCAGTTACTCCAGCTATGGCTACACCTTC. Translated, it gives CASSYSSYGYTF.

The rearrangement joins TRBV19 to TRBJ2-7, with 9 bases identical to TRBD1. The CDR3 is 15 amino acids. V shed 6 bases and J 2 bases; nucleotides not matched to a gene: 8. Germline-derived CDR1 and CDR2 are LNHDA and SQIVND (reference sequence). The CDR3 DNA reads TGTGCCAGTAGAGGACAGGGGCTGCTACCCTACGAGCAGTACTTC. It translates to CASRGQGLLPYEQYF.

This clone has just one count. The genes are TRBV4-2 and TRBJ2-3, with D possibly being TRBD2 (6 bases). V dropped 0 bases and J dropped 6 bases, with 19 bases sitting between them. The CDR3 runs to 17 residues. CDR1 LGHNA and CDR2 YNFKEQ come from the germline V gene. Here the CDR3 reads CASSQDWGGAIGDTQYF. As DNA, the CDR3 is TGTGCCAGCAGCCAAGATTGGGGCGGGGCCATAGGGGATACGCAGTATTTT.

This clone was counted between two and nine times. The rearrangement joins TRBV6-5 to TRBJ1-2; tentatively, D is TRBD1 (6 bases). Trimming stripped 9 bases from V and 2 bases from J, with 16 bases between. Per the germline V gene, CDR1 is MNHEY and CDR2 is SVGAGI. CDR3 length: 14 residues. CDR3 amino acids: CASTRGSGNYGYTF. The DNA of the CDR3 is TGTGCCAGTACCAGGGGTTCCGGCAACTATGGCTACACCTTC.

J is TRBJ1-1 and V is TRBV19, with a possible D match to TRBD1 (6 bases). Trimming took 9 bases from V and 0 from J, leaving 14 bases between them. Germline values: CDR1 LNHDA, CDR2 SQIVND (reference sequence). The CDR3 consists of 14 residues. The CDR3 sequence: CASNFRGLNTEAFF. The CDR3 DNA sequence: TGTGCCAGCAACTTCAGGGGTCTGAACACTGAAGCTTTCTTT.

The J gene is TRBJ2-7, the V gene TRBV5-1, with TRBD1 matching over 7 bases. The length of the CDR3 is 13 residues. From germline, CDR1 is SGHRS and CDR2 YFSETQ. Germline trimming cut 4 bases from V and 2 bases from J; bases unmatched to any gene: 3. Here the CDR3 reads CASSDDRAYEQYF. Written as DNA, the CDR3 is TGCGCCAGCAGCGACGACAGGGCCTACGAGCAGTACTTC. Full variable domain (outside the CDR3, taken from reference TRBV5-1 and TRBJ2-7): KAGVTQTPRYLIKTRGQQVTLSCSPISGHRSVSWYQQTPGQGLQFLFEYFSETQRNKGNFPGRFSGRQFSNSRSEMNVSTLELGDSALYLCASSDDRAYEQYFGPGTRLTVT.

This clone was seen a single time. The chain has TRBV11-2 and TRBJ1-2, with D unclear. The germline gives CDR1 SGHAT, CDR2 FQNNGV. CDR3 length: 13 amino acids. V was shortened by 7 bases and J by 8 bases, with 17 bases between the two germline ends. DNA of the CDR3: TGTGCCAGCACCTACGGAGAGGGATCCGGCTACACCTTC. This sequence encodes CASTYGEGSGYTF.

The V gene is TRBV2, the J gene TRBJ2-7; the match to TRBD2 covers 8 bases. Germline CDR1 SNHLY, CDR2 FYNNEI. This CDR3 is 14 amino acids long. The J segment lost 6 bases and the V segment lost 7 bases, leaving 11 bases of the junction unmatched. CDR3 coding DNA: TGTGCCAGCACACAAACTAGCGGCCTTAGCGAGCAGTACTTC. It translates to CASTQTSGLSEQYF.

Notes on this clone: Distinct nucleotide sequences in the sample also encode this CDR3. The chain employs TRBV28 and TRBJ2-7; the D gene is possibly TRBD1 (6 bases). There are 12 residues in the CDR3. Germline V CDR1 and CDR2: MDHEN, SYDVKM. Trimming removed 4 bases at V and 3 bases at J, with 7 bases between. CDR3 in amino acids: CASSSRGYEQYF. CDR3 DNA sequence: TGTGCCAGCAGTTCCAGGGGCTACGAGCAGTACTTC. Combining the CDR3 with reference TRBV28 and TRBJ2-7 gives the whole variable domain DVKVTQSSRYLVKRTGEKVFLECVQDMDHENMFWYRQDPGLGLRLIYFSYDVKMKEKGDIPEGYSVSREKKERFSLILESASTNQTSMYLCASSSRGYEQYFGPGTRLTVT.

The chain has TRBV5-1 and TRBJ2-7, with TRBD1 matching 9 bases. Germline V gives CDR1 SGHRS, CDR2 YFSETQ. The CDR3 runs 15 residues. The trim removed 5 bases at V and 6 bases at J, leaving 12 bases unmatched. CDR3 in amino acids: CASRNPGQGTFEQYF. The CDR3 bases are TGCGCCAGCAGGAACCCGGGACAGGGTACTTTCGAGCAGTACTTC.

The J gene is TRBJ2-7, the V gene TRBV11-2; 15 bases are a match to TRBD2. The germline V gene encodes CDR1 SGHAT and CDR2 FQNNGV. Trimming removed 1 base from V and 0 bases from J; junction bases left unmatched: 7. The CDR3 has 19 amino acids. The CDR3 protein is CASSLVRTSGRASSYEQYF. Here the CDR3 DNA reads TGTGCCAGCAGCTTAGTCCGGACTAGCGGGAGGGCTAGCTCCTACGAGCAGTACTTC.

V is TRBV3-1 (or the pseudogene TRBV3-2) and J is TRBJ1-1; D is undetermined. The CDR3 has 14 residues. Germline-derived CDR1 and CDR2 are LGHDT and YNNKEL (reference sequence). V lost 1 base and J 6 bases, leaving 12 bases between the germline ends. The DNA of the CDR3 is TGTGCCAGCAGCCAAGGAGGCTGGCTTTCTGAAGCTTTCTTT. This codes for CASSQGGWLSEAFF.

The chain joins TRBV29-1 to TRBJ1-2; D is perhaps TRBD1 (6 bases). The CDR3 loop spans 12 amino acids. V dropped 6 bases and J dropped 7 bases, with 15 bases sitting between them. Germline V gene lookup returns CDR1 SQVTM and CDR2 ANQGSEA. Written as DNA, the CDR3 is TGCAGCGTCGAGGGGGGGGCGCCTGGCTACACCTTC. It encodes CSVEGGAPGYTF. The full variable domain, its missing parts supplied by reference TRBV29-1 and TRBJ1-2, is SAVISQKPSRDICQRGTSLTIQCQVDSQVTMMFWYRQQPGQSLTLIATANQGSEATYESGFVIDKFPISRPNLTFSTLTVSNMSPEDSSIYLCSVEGGAPGYTFGSGTRLTVV.

This sequence joins TRBV7-9 and TRBJ2-7; D might be TRBD2 (5 bases). Trimming took 1 base from V and 1 from J, leaving 14 bases between them. The CDR3 is made up of 16 amino acids. Germline lookup yields CDR1 SEHNR and CDR2 FQNEAQ (reference sequence). The CDR3 DNA is TGTGCCAGCAGCTTAGAGTCGGGGAAGGTTTCCTACGAGCAGTACTTC. Translation gives CASSLESGKVSYEQYF.

The chain combines TRBV7-9 with TRBJ1-4, with 9 bases aligning to TRBD1. Germline trimming cut 5 bases from V and 7 bases from J; bases unmatched to any gene: 11. CDR3 length: 16 amino acids. From germline, CDR1 is SEHNR and CDR2 FQNEAQ (reference sequence). CDR3 protein: CASSPGQGAGVEKLFF. The CDR3 DNA follows: TGTGCCAGCAGCCCGGGACAGGGAGCGGGAGTTGAAAAACTGTTTTTT.

This rearrangement joins TRBV11-2 to TRBJ2-1, with unresolved D. V was trimmed by 0 bases and J by 4 bases, leaving 25 bases between them. Germline V gene sequence: CDR1 SGHAT, CDR2 FQNNGV. The CDR3 contains 20 residues. CDR3 nucleotides: TGTGCCAGCAGCTTAGAAAGCCCGCAGACATCCGCGTATTTATACAATGAGCAGTTCTTC. Residues: CASSLESPQTSAYLYNEQFF.